A few counts support the clone carrying this T cell receptor (beta chain). The entry originates in a study of beta chain features in type 1 diabetes. The isolated RNA, all of it, was reverse transcribed, so expressed TCRB transcripts were what got sequenced. Some clones are missing from TCRdb's copy, which holds only in-frame ones; the method was immunoSEQ multiplex PCR. There are approximately 200,000 clones in the sample; about 10% occur only once, and 0.03% to 0.04% lies in the top ten. The CDR3 is made up of 13 amino acids. The V gene end was trimmed by 4 bases and the J gene end by 8 bases; junction bases not matched to a gene: 7. Germline CDR1 SNHLY, CDR2 FYNNEI.

This clonotype originated in a woman aged 18-29 years in good health. The sequenced sample consisted of naive CD4+ T cells from blood. The rearrangement uses TRBV2 and TRBJ1-2, with 7 positions matching TRBD1. CDR3 coding DNA: TGTGCCAGCAGTGCGAGGGACAGAGGGGGCTACACCTTC. Amino acid sequence: CASSARDRGGYTF.